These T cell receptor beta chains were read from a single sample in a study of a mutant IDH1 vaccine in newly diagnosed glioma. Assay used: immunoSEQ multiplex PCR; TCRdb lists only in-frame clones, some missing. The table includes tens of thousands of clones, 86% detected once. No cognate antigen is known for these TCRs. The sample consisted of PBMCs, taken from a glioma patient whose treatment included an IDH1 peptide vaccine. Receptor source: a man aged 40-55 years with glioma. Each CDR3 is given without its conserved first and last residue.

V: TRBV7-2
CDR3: ASSRNRARYGYT

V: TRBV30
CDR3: AWSVLPARVGSPLH

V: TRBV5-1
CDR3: ASSSQGDTGELF

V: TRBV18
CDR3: ASSGDTQY

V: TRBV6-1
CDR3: ASSEEAGFREKLF

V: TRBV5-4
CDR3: ASSFRLTDTQY

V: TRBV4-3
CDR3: ASSQEAGTGYLREQY

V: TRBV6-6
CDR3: ASSGQETQY

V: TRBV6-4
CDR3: ASSDGHLSGANVLT

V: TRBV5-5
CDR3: ASSRGQGPYEQY

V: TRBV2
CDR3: ASSPSRATPDNEQF

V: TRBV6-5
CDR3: ASSSGTGNQPQH

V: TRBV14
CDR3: ASSQDYSAYYGYT

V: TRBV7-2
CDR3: ASSKTGMEETQY

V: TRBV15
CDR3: ATSSLPGGSYNEQF

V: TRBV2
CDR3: ASGGDSNQPQH

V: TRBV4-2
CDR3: ASSQEGRNNEQF

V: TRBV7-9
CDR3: ASSPNDRNYGYT

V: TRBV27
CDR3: ATRGGYSGANVLT

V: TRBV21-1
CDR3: ASSKKACMNTEAF

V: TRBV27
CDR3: ASSYLNSITHEQY

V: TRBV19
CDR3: ASSIVEGSNQPQH

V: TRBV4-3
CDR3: ASSQTSGRGGETQY

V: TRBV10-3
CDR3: AISSGSGANVLT

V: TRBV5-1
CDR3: ASSLSGRAGLAGGPGDTQY

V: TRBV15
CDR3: ATQKGAGELF

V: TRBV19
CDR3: ASSPRGQASNQPQH

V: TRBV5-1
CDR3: ASSAEETQY

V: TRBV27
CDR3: ASSLEGGIGNTIY

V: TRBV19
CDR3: ASWGPNQPQH

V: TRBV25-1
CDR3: ASSESAYEQY

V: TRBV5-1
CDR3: ASSLAGAGDGYT

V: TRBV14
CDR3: ASSLGTALYNEQF

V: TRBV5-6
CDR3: ASFTGGSYEQY

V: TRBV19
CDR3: ASSILPSAYNEQF

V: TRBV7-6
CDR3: ASSSPRGTWNTEAF

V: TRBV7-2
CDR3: ASSSATGSYEQY

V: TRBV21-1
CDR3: ASSKREDRGETQY

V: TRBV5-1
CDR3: ASSLGPRAQNTEAF

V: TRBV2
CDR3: ASSGGQVIGRQY

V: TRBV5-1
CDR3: ASSILQGGEKLF

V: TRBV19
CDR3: ASILGNTEAF

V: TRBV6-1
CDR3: ASRDYIGRQPQH

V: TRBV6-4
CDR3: ASSDGGRSNDEQF

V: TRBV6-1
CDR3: ASSGLTGGGTEAF

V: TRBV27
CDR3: ASSLGGQSYEQY

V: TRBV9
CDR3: ASSVETGAQETQY

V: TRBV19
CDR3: ASNPYRGRDQPQH

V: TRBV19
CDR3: ASRLEGRGTQY

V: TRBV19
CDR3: ASSIVGQGQY

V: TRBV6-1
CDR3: ASSATGGQETQY

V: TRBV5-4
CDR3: ASSFGGTARDEQF

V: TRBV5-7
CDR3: ASSLVLAGTYEQY

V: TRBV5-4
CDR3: ASSWDRANGYT

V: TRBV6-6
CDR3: ASSRTGNTEAF

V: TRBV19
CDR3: ASSIVGSTGAYEQY

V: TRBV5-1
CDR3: ASSSVAGTYEQY

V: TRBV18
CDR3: ASSPGQGFSYEQY

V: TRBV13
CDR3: ASSSPSGTGDGYF